This TCR beta chain appears in the sequencing data of a study of blood T cell repertoires in COVID-19. TCRdb keeps only in-frame clones here, not all; method: immunoSEQ multiplex PCR. Found here are about 670,000 clones, 80% to 90% of them singletons; the top ten hold roughly 0.25%. Trimming cost V 6 bases and J 3 bases, with 14 bases left between them. From germline, CDR1 is SQVTM and CDR2 ANQGSEA. This CDR3 has 13 residues. The origin of this receptor is a woman between 18 and 29 years old with acute or convalescent COVID-19. This chain uses TRBV29-1 with TRBJ1-1; D call uncertain. Sequencing used peripheral blood. CDR3 bases: TGCAGCGTGAAGGCCCAGAGGGACACTGAAGCTTTCTTT. Translating it yields CSVKAQRDTEAFF.